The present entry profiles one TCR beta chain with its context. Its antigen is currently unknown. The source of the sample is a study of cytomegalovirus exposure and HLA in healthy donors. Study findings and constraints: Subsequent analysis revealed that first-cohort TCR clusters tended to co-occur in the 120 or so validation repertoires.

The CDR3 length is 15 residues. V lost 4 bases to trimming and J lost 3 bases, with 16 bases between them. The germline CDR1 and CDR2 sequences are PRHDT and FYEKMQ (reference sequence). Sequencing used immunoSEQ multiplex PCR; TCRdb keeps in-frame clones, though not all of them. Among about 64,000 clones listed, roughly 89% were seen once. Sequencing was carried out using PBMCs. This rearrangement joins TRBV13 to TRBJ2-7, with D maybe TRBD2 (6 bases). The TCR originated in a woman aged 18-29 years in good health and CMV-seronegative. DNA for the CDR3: TGTGCCAGCAGCTCGGACTGGGACTCAAACTACGAGCAGTACTTC. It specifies CASSSDWDSNYEQYF.